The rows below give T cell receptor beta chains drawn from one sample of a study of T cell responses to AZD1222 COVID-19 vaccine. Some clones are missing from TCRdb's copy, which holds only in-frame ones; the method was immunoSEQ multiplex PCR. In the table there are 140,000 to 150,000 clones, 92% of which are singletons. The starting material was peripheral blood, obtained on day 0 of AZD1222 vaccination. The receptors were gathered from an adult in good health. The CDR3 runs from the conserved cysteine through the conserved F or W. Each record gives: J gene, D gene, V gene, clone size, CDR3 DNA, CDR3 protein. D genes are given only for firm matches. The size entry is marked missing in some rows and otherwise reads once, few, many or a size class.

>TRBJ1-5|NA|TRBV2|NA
TGTGCCAGCAGTGACAGTTATCAGCCCCAGCATTTT
CASSDSYQPQHF
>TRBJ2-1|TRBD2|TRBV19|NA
TGTGCCAGTAGTCTAGGGACTAGCGGGAGGGGTGAGCAGTTCTTC
CASSLGTSGRGEQFF
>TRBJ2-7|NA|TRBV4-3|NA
TGCGCCAGCAGCTCCGGACGGAGTTACGAGCAGTACTTC
CASSSGRSYEQYF
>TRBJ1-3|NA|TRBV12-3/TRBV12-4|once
TGTGCCAGCAGTAGGGTAACTGGAAACACCATATATTTT
CASSRVTGNTIYF
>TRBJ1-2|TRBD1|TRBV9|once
TGTGCCAGCAGCGAACCCGGGACAGGGATATTCAATGGCTACACCTTC
CASSEPGTGIFNGYTF
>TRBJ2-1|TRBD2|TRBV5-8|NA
TGTGCCAGCAGCCCGACTAGCGGATACAATGAGCAGTTCTTC
CASSPTSGYNEQFF
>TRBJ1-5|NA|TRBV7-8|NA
TGTGCCAGCAGCTTAGACGGACAGCTCTACAATCAGCCCCAGCATTTT
CASSLDGQLYNQPQHF
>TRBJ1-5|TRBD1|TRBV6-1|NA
TGTGCCAGCAGTGAATATCCCGGGACAGGGGGAAATCAGCCCCAGCATTTT
CASSEYPGTGGNQPQHF
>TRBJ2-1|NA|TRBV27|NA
TGTGCCAGCAGTCCCGGGACGAGCTCCTACAATGAGCAGTTCTTC
CASSPGTSSYNEQFF
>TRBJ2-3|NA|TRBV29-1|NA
TGCAGCCACTCCGGGACGAGGGCAGATACGCAGTATTTT
CSHSGTRADTQYF
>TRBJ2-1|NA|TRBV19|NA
TGTGCCAGTAGTTCCATGACCCGCACGGAGCAGTTCTTC
CASSSMTRTEQFF
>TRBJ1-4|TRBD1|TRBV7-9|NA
TGTGCCAGCAGCGCGGGACAGGGTGGGACAAATGAAAAACTGTTTTTT
CASSAGQGGTNEKLFF
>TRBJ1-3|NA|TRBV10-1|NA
TGCGCCAGCAGTCAAGACAGCTTAGCCTCTGGAAACACCATATATTTT
CASSQDSLASGNTIYF
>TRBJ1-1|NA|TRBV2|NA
TGTGCCAGCAGCAAGAGTGCGGGGAACACTGAAGCTTTCTTT
CASSKSAGNTEAFF
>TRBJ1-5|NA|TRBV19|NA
TGTGCCGGATCAGACAGGAGCGATCAGCCCCAGCATTTT
CAGSDRSDQPQHF
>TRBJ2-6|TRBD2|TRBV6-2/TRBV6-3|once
TGTGCCAGCAGCCTTCACGGGACTAGCGGGGTCGGCTCTGGGGCCAACGTCCTGACTTTC
CASSLHGTSGVGSGANVLTF
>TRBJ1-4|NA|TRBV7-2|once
TGTGCCAGCAGCTTAGACGGATTAACTAATGAAAAACTGTTTTTT
CASSLDGLTNEKLFF
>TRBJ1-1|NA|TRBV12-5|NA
TGTGCTAGTGGTTTGGGAACCGGTTACACTGAAGCTTTCTTT
CASGLGTGYTEAFF
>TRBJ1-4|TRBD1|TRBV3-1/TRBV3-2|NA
TGTGCCAGCAGCCAAGGGACAGGGGGTGAAAAACTGTTTTTT
CASSQGTGGEKLFF
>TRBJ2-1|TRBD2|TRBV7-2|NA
TGTGCCAGCAGCTTAGTACTAGCGGGCGCAAATGAGCAGTTCTTC
CASSLVLAGANEQFF